Listed here are 4 T cell receptor beta chains from one sample, sequenced in a study of control samples from healthy donors and cancer patients. The method was immunoSEQ multiplex PCR; TCRdb's version includes in-frame clones alone and lacks a portion of them. The top ten hold around 6.8% of the sample, which has 400,000 to 500,000 clones, approximately 92% seen once. Sequencing was done on a sample of PBMCs. Source of these receptors: a man in his forties or fifties with head and neck cancer.

The chain has TRBV6-6 and TRBJ2-1; no clear D. CDR3 length equals 15 residues. Trimming shortened V by 7 bases and J by 3 bases, and 16 bases separated the two germline ends. Germline V gene data show CDR1 as MNHNY and CDR2 as SVGAGI (reference sequence). In nucleotides, the CDR3 is TGTGCCAGCACTCTTGGGCGTCGCGGCTACAATGAGCAGTTCTTC. Translating it yields CASTLGRRGYNEQFF.

The chain carries TRBV10-3 and TRBJ1-1, with a weak D call TRBD1 (6 bases). Deletions cut 6 bases from V and 1 base from J, with 15 bases between. This CDR3 has 15 amino acids. The germline CDR1 and CDR2 sequences are ENHRY and SYGVKD. CDR3 sequence: CAISEPKTGNTEAFF. The CDR3 DNA follows: TGTGCCATCAGCGAACCGAAGACAGGGAACACTGAAGCTTTCTTT.

This clone was seen only a few times. In DNA form, the CDR3 reads TGTGCCAGCAGCTTGGGGATGTCTAATGAAAAACTGTTTTTT. Encoded protein: CASSLGMSNEKLFF. The chain employs TRBV5-4 and TRBJ1-4, with D unresolved. CDR3 length: 14 residues. The germline gives CDR1 SGHNT, CDR2 YYREEE (reference sequence). V shed 0 bases and J shed 3 bases, with 6 bases lying between them.

The chain couples TRBV10-3 to TRBJ1-6; no clear D gene. Trimming stripped 0 bases from V and 5 bases from J, with 11 bases between. This CDR3 has 16 residues. Germline V gene lookup returns CDR1 ENHRY and CDR2 SYGVKD. CDR3 nucleotides: TGTGCCATCAGTGAGTCGCTTTCGGGGAATAATTCACCCCTCCACTTT. Its translation is CAISESLSGNNSPLHF.